This T cell receptor (beta chain) was retrieved from a study of prognosis after radiotherapy for stage I lung cancer (dated by TCRdb to the early 2020s). Regarding the research as a whole: Roughly 20 stage I NSCLC patients were enrolled in Nanjing, China, between 2018 and January 2019. Oligometastatic NSCLC after surgical resection of the primary tumor was present in a handful of patients, while newly diagnosed primary stage I lung tumors were present in approximately 15. All patients were regarded as medically inoperable, because of comorbidities in approximately twelve patients and refusal of surgery in 7 or 8 patients. The cohort comprised 10 to 15 men and six or seven women with a median age of roughly 74 years, ranging from about 53 to 85 years. Some 13 patients had adenocarcinoma and about seven had squamous cell carcinoma as the tumor histology. Using image-guided IMRT or VMAT, SBRT was delivered in 3 to 5 fractions at a biologically effective dose of at least 100 Gy. In every patient, SBRT was given without any concurrent therapy. After SBRT, distant metastases developed in four of the 19 patients at a median of approximately seven months, while the remaining 15 patients had no significant progression. The study profiled peripheral blood TCR beta repertoires from stage I NSCLC patients before and after stereotactic body radiotherapy and related them to distant failure. For each of the roughly 19 patients, one blood sample was taken before SBRT and one after, so the study sequenced some 38 samples in total.

The study at large found these results: A decrease in unique TCR clone counts was observed after SBRT (median about 10,000 before versus around 6,900 after; Wilcoxon paired P=0.011). TRBV and TRBJ usage frequencies reportedly varied with metastasis status, involving two V genes at baseline and about 10 V and two J genes after SBRT. All reported P values were unadjusted for multiple comparisons. Post-SBRT Shannon entropy and its change from baseline were lower in patients who developed distant metastases; baseline Shannon entropy was not associated with metastases. Tumor specificity of expanded TCR clones was not determined. The small cohort and short follow-up limited the study, so independent validation of the findings is needed.

Two rounds of multiplex PCR were performed to amplify the TCR beta CDR3 region from genomic DNA. The first PCR round used primers specific to each TRBV and TRBJ gene, with sequences filed in Chinese patent CN105087789A. Universal primers were used in the second round of PCR. The Roche High Pure PCR Template Preparation Kit was used to extract genomic DNA from frozen PBMCs. Libraries were sequenced paired-end with 151 bp reads on an Illumina HiSeq 3000. In the paper's pipeline: CutAdapt was used to discard raw reads that did not contain the multiplex PCR primer sequences. PEAR was used to merge high-quality paired reads into contigs. By alignment to reference sequences, MiXCR assigned TRB V, D and J gene segments to each contig. CDR3 sequences were clustered by base quality and sequence similarity to remove sequencing errors. Diversity was measured as Shannon entropy normalized by the natural log of productive TCR sequence number. Clonality was computed as one minus the ratio of Shannon entropy to the natural log of the number of unique clonotypes. Progression-free survival cut-offs for repertoire metrics were chosen using the Youden index of ROC curves, with analyses run in R 3.5.3. The public reads were reanalyzed by TCRdb: fastp trimming at Q25, MiXCR alignment, in-frame beta chains only. Rows with a matching CDR3 protein are joined into one entry that keeps the most common DNA and genes. The V and J calls and clone size come from TCRdb's table, not from the authors' own analysis. Recorded for this sample are about 27,000 distinct CDR3 sequences; roughly 30% of them occurred a single time. Jointly, the top ten make up roughly 35% of the sample.

All patients had node-negative disease on CT and PET/CT, and none had a history of other malignancies or prior chemotherapy or radiotherapy. At each of the two time points, roughly 6 milliliters of peripheral venous blood were collected into EDTA tubes. PBMCs were isolated by Ficoll-Paque Plus density-gradient centrifugation. Right after collection, samples were kept at -80 degrees C until analysis. This clonotype was seen more than once but under ten times. Its antigen remains undetermined. Base qualities are not provided; no much larger clone lies one nucleotide away. This TCR was recovered from a donor over 45 with non-small cell lung cancer. The sequences come from PBMCs, collected before or after stereotactic body radiation therapy (not recorded which).

CDR3 reads: CASSPYNTGMSNTEAFF. The nucleotide sequence is given as TGTGCCAGCTCACCTTACAATACAGGGATGAGTAACACTGAAGCTTTCTTT. Here the chain combines TRBV18 and TRBJ1-1, and possibly TRBD1, on 6 matching bases. CDR1 KGHSH and CDR2 LQKENI are derived from the germline V gene. Cut back by 3 bases and 2 bases, the V and J ends lie 19 bases apart. The CDR3 measures 17 amino acids from cysteine to phenylalanine. The only DNA kept is the CDR3, 51 bases in frame from the first base.